The source of this TCR beta chain is a study of blood T cell repertoires in COVID-19. TCRdb's copy holds only in-frame clones and misses some; the assay was immunoSEQ multiplex PCR. The sample holds approximately 44,000 clones, around nine tenths seen once. Trimming shortened V by 0 bases and J by 5 bases, and 7 bases separated the two germline ends. The V gene's germline CDR1 is MGHDK and CDR2 SYGVNS. This CDR3 comprises 13 residues. Sequencing was performed on peripheral blood. This clonotype was obtained from a woman between 40 and 55 years old with acute or convalescent COVID-19. This sequence joins TRBV25-1 and TRBJ2-5, with TRBD2 as a possible D gene (6 bases). The CDR3 DNA reads TGTGCCAGCAGTGAATATGGGGGGGAGACCCAGTACTTC. Translated, it gives CASSEYGGETQYF.